The 22 T cell receptor beta chains below come from one sample, sequenced in a study of T cells in Graves' hyperthyroidism and ophthalmopathy. Amplification of TCR beta CDR3 regions used RNA as the template. The HTBI primer set served for first-round RT-PCR of the TCR CDR3. TCRdb processed the multiplex PCR reads anew with MiXCR; each CDR3 protein has one entry. The repertoire consists of fewer than 650,000 distinct CDR3 sequences, with roughly 15% occurring once and the leading ten covering approximately 4.3%. Sample: blood. Every receptor here comes from a woman aged 40 to 50 with Graves' ophthalmopathy.

This clonotype showed up many times. The chain's CDR3 is CASSSQGATNSPLHF. CDR3 coding DNA: TGTGCCAGCAGCTCACAGGGAGCAACTAATTCACCCCTCCACTTT. The chain carries TRBV7-2 and TRBJ1-6; D perhaps matches TRBD1 (6 bases). Germline values: CDR1 SGHTA, CDR2 FQGNSA. Trimming pared 4 bases from V and 6 bases from J, leaving 13 bases between. CDR3 length equals 15 residues. The full variable domain, in which reference TRBV7-2 and TRBJ1-6 provide the parts outside the CDR3, is GAGVSQSPSNKVTEKGKDVELRCDPISGHTALYWYRQSLGQGLEFLIYFQGNSAPDKSGLPSDRFSAERTGGSVSTLTIQRTQQEDSAVYLCASSSQGATNSPLHFGNGTRLTVT.

This clonotype was seen repeatedly, ten times or more. CDR3: CASSQDYGQPGQPQHF. The DNA for the CDR3 is TGTGCCAGCAGCCAAGATTATGGACAACCAGGACAGCCCCAGCATTTT. The chain joins TRBV4-2 to TRBJ1-5, with D perhaps TRBD1 (5 bases). Germline V gene lookup returns CDR1 LGHNA and CDR2 YNFKEQ. The V and J ends lost 0 bases and 7 bases respectively, with 16 bases between them. CDR3 length equals 16 residues.

This clonotype was counted at least ten times. The V call is TRBV4-3, the J call TRBJ1-1; TRBD1 matches at 7 bases. The junction had 4 bases not matched to a gene; V was cut back by 5 bases and J by 4 bases. Germline CDR1 LGHNA, CDR2 YSLEER. CDR3 length: 13 residues. The chain's CDR3 is CASSSQGGTEAFF. In DNA, the CDR3 is TGCGCCAGCAGCTCGCAGGGGGGCACTGAAGCTTTCTTT.

This clonotype has a count of ten or more. The CDR3 sequence: CASSFSPGTGGEQYF. The CDR3, as DNA: TGTGCCAGCAGTTTCTCCCCCGGGACAGGCGGCGAGCAGTACTTC. The chain joins TRBV12-3 or TRBV12-4 to TRBJ2-7; 8 nucleotides align to TRBD1. V lost 3 bases and J lost 6; bases outside the gene matches: 10. This CDR3 spans 15 amino acids.

This clonotype came up many times. The genes are TRBV18 and TRBJ1-1; 8 bases are shared with TRBD1. Germline V gives CDR1 KGHSH, CDR2 LQKENI. CDR3 size: 13 residues. Losses at the gene ends were 7 bases for V and 0 bases for J; bases not matched to a gene: 1. CDR3 protein: CASLTGVNTEAFF. The CDR3 nucleotides read TGTGCCAGCTTGACAGGGGTGAACACTGAAGCTTTCTTT. Variable domain in full (rest from reference TRBV18 and TRBJ1-1): NAGVMQNPRHLVRRRGQEARLRCSPMKGHSHVYWYRQLPEEGLKFMVYLQKENIIDESGMPKERFSAEFPKEGPSILRIQQVVRGDSAAYFCASLTGVNTEAFFGQGTRLTVV.

V usage is TRBV7-2 and J usage is TRBJ2-7, with 8 positions matching TRBD1. This CDR3 is 15 amino acids long. V lost 0 bases to trimming and J lost 4 bases; unmatched junction nucleotides: 5. Germline V gene sequence: CDR1 SGHTA, CDR2 FQGNSA. The chain's CDR3 is CASSLATGVEYEQYF. CDR3 bases: TGTGCCAGCAGCTTAGCGACAGGGGTTGAATACGAGCAGTACTTC.

This clonotype was detected ten times or more. The chain recombines TRBV6-2 or TRBV6-3 with TRBJ2-7, with 9 nucleotides matching TRBD1. The CDR3 is 16 amino acids. The germline V gene encodes CDR1 MNHEY and CDR2 SVGEGT. The trim removed 6 bases at V and 5 bases at J, leaving 14 bases unmatched. The CDR3 protein is CASRSPGQGFSDEQYF. The CDR3 nucleotides read TGTGCCAGCAGGTCGCCGGGACAGGGCTTCTCGGACGAGCAGTACTTC.

This clonotype was seen at least ten times. The rearrangement uses TRBV2 and TRBJ2-2; 7 nucleotides match TRBD1. The CDR3 runs to 13 residues. V lost 8 bases, J lost 6 bases, and 6 bases stayed unmatched. The germline V gene has CDR1 SNHLY and CDR2 FYNNEI. The CDR3 reads CASGIGGSGELFF. The CDR3 DNA is TGTGCCAGCGGAATAGGGGGCTCCGGGGAGCTGTTTTTT. Filled out from reference TRBV2 and TRBJ2-2, the complete variable domain reads EPEVTQTPSHQVTQMGQEVILRCVPISNHLYFYWYRQILGQKVEFLVSFYNNEISEKSEIFDDQFSVERPDGSNFTLKIRSTKLEDSAMYFCASGIGGSGELFFGEGSRLTVL.

This clonotype was detected ten times or more. The chain links TRBV20-1 to TRBJ1-1, with a tentative D call TRBD1 (5 bases). Trimming stripped 0 bases from V and 0 bases from J, with 26 bases between. CDR3 size: 20 residues. The germline V gene encodes CDR1 DFQATT and CDR2 SNEGSKA (reference sequence). The DNA of the CDR3 is TGCAGTGCTAGAGATCGTTTTACTCACGCAGGGCATGTTCTGAACACTGAAGCTTTCTTT. Translation gives CSARDRFTHAGHVLNTEAFF.

There are many counts of this clonotype. The J gene is TRBJ2-4, the V gene TRBV20-1; TRBD2 aligns across 8 bases. Germline CDR1 DFQATT, CDR2 SNEGSKA (reference sequence). The CDR3 runs 15 residues. V was pared by 0 bases and J by 7 bases, with 8 bases of the junction left unmatched. CDR3 nucleotides: TGCAGTGCTAGAGATGCCGGGCTAGCGGGCAACATTCAGTACTTC. Translated, it gives CSARDAGLAGNIQYF.

This rearrangement joins TRBV29-1 to TRBJ2-2; 10 bases map to TRBD1. The trim removed 7 bases at V and 6 bases at J, leaving 8 bases unmatched. The CDR3 spans 14 residues. CDR1 is SQVTM, CDR2 ANQGSEA, per germline. The CDR3 here is CSALTGGVSGELFF. As DNA, the CDR3 is TGCAGCGCTTTGACAGGGGGCGTCTCCGGGGAGCTGTTTTTT.

This clonotype was recorded many times. This chain connects TRBV7-3 to TRBJ1-1; weak D call: TRBD1 (5 bases). Between the trimmed V and J ends, which lost 5 bases and 0 bases, there was a span of 13 bases. Germline CDR1 reads SGHTA; CDR2 reads FQGTGA. The CDR3 has 15 residues. CDR3 in amino acids: CASSPDGTLNTEAFF. In nucleotides, the CDR3 is TGTGCCAGCAGCCCAGACGGGACCTTGAACACTGAAGCTTTCTTT.

This clonotype was recorded many times. The V call is TRBV6-2 or TRBV6-3, the J call TRBJ2-7, with D perhaps matching TRBD2 (6 bases). Trimming left V 8 bases short and J 2 bases short, with 10 bases between. Germline V gene data show CDR1 as MNHEY and CDR2 as SVGEGT. CDR3 length: 12 residues. Here the CDR3 DNA reads TGTGCCAGCGGGGACTTTGCCTACGAGCAGTACTTC. Protein sequence: CASGDFAYEQYF.

The V and J genes are TRBV4-2 and TRBJ1-5; D not certain. The ends were cut back, 1 base at V and 7 bases at J, with 14 bases in the middle. The CDR3 spans 15 residues. Germline V gene lookup returns CDR1 LGHNA and CDR2 YNFKEQ. CDR3 residues: CASSQVWAPGQPQHF. The DNA for the CDR3 is TGTGCCAGCAGCCAAGTGTGGGCACCCGGGCAGCCCCAGCATTTT.

This sequence joins TRBV11-2 and TRBJ1-5; 8 positions agree with TRBD1. With V trimmed by 0 bases and J by 5 bases, 6 bases remained unmatched. The CDR3 totals 16 residues. From germline, CDR1 is SGHAT and CDR2 FQNNGV. The chain's CDR3 is CASSLDGTGPYQPQHF. For the CDR3, the DNA is TGTGCCAGCAGCTTAGACGGGACAGGCCCATATCAGCCCCAGCATTTT.

This clonotype occurred once. The junction departs from the called germline gene at one end, perhaps through a read error. The chain joins TRBV27 to TRBJ1-5; a possible D gene is TRBD1 (6 bases). The CDR3 has 15 amino acids. The germline gives CDR1 MNHEY, CDR2 SMNVEV (reference sequence). CDR3 loop: CACSFLDSYNQPQHF. Here the CDR3 DNA reads TGTGCCTGCAGTTTCCTGGACAGCTACAATCAGCCCCAGCATTTT.

This clonotype was counted at least ten times. The rearrangement joins TRBV7-2 to TRBJ1-2; D is perhaps TRBD1 (5 bases). This CDR3 contains 13 residues. Germline lookup yields CDR1 SGHTA and CDR2 FQGNSA. The V end lost 2 bases, the J end lost 5 bases, and 9 bases lay between the germline ends. In DNA, the CDR3 is TGTGCCAGCAGCTTACAGGGAAGGTATGGCTACACCTTC. It encodes CASSLQGRYGYTF.

This clonotype was seen repeatedly, ten times or more. The chain is built from TRBV12-3 or TRBV12-4 and TRBJ2-5; D is uncertain. The CDR3 has 14 residues. Deletions cut 6 bases from V and 1 base from J, with 12 bases between. The CDR3 loop is CASRYSATQETQYF. The DNA for the CDR3 is TGTGCCAGCAGGTACAGCGCGACCCAAGAGACCCAGTACTTC.

At least ten counts were recorded for this clonotype. The chain has TRBV28 and TRBJ2-7; 8 bases map to TRBD1. V gave up 4 bases and J gave up 0 bases; unmatched junction bases: 8. The germline V gene encodes CDR1 MDHEN and CDR2 SYDVKM. The length of the CDR3 is 16 residues. DNA of the CDR3: TGTGCCAGCAGTTCCCCGGACAGGGAAAGCTCCTACGAGCAGTACTTC. Translation: CASSSPDRESSYEQYF.

This chain joins TRBV29-1 and TRBJ2-5; the match to TRBD2 covers 8 bases. The trim removed 7 bases at V and 5 bases at J, leaving 12 bases unmatched. The CDR3 spans 14 residues. Germline assignment: CDR1 SQVTM and CDR2 ANQGSEA. CDR3 bases: TGCAGCGGATATCCAGCGGGAGCTACTGAGACCCAGTACTTC. Amino acids: CSGYPAGATETQYF.

Many counts were recorded for this clonotype. The genes are TRBV2 and TRBJ2-7; no clear D. This CDR3 has 13 amino acids. Trimming pared 5 bases from V and 0 bases from J, leaving 8 bases between. Germline loops: CDR1 SNHLY, CDR2 FYNNEI. In DNA form, the CDR3 reads TGTGCCAGCAGTAACGGACCCTCCTACGAGCAGTACTTC. Translated, it gives CASSNGPSYEQYF.

This clonotype was detected ten times or more. Written as DNA, the CDR3 is TGTGCCAGCAGTGAATACCGCGCCGAGCAGTACTTC. As protein: CASSEYRAEQYF. V and J are TRBV6-1 and TRBJ2-7; D is uncertain. The germline V gene has CDR1 MNHNS and CDR2 SASEGT. The CDR3 has 12 residues. V was pared by 2 bases and J by 6 bases, with 8 bases between.